This T cell receptor beta chain emerged from a study of shared clonotypes between healthy human individuals. CD45RA+ naive and CD45RA-negative memory subsets were separated from CD4+ cells. This CDR3 has 16 amino acids. Between the trimmed V and J ends, which lost 0 bases and 5 bases, there was a span of 17 bases. CDR1 SGHRS and CDR2 YFSETQ come from the germline V gene. Splitting of each subset's genomic DNA was done evenly across several immunoSEQ plates. Profiled with immunoSEQ multiplex PCR; TCRdb holds only in-frame clones, not every one. The repertoire holds more than 1,200,000 clones, with around 98.5% as singletons.

This TCR came from a man between 25 and 39 years old in good health. Sequenced input: naive CD4+ T cells sorted from blood. The sample's subset: CD45RA+ positively selected. This chain links TRBV5-1 with TRBJ1-1; D is possibly TRBD1 (5 bases). Here the CDR3 DNA reads TGCGCCAGCAGCTTGGGAGCTTTGGGGGGAGGTACTGAAGCTTTCTTT. Amino acid sequence: CASSLGALGGGTEAFF.